The entry below gives a single TCR beta chain sequence along with its context. The CDR3 covers 15 residues. V dropped 8 bases and J dropped 1; count of bases not matched to a gene: 10. Germline V gene lookup returns CDR1 LNHDA and CDR2 SQIVND (reference sequence). The table came from immunoSEQ multiplex PCR; TCRdb's copy has only in-frame clones and leaves some out. The sample includes 350,000 to 400,000 clones, roughly nine tenths of them seen just once. These data originate in a study of blood T cell repertoires in COVID-19. Across about 22 US areas, participants ranged in age from roughly 18 to 95 years.

V and J are TRBV19 and TRBJ1-1, with 7 bases matching TRBD1. Sequenced input: PBMCs or T cells enriched from blood (not recorded which). The sequence was obtained from a man aged 18 to 35 who had recovered from COVID-19. CDR3 in DNA: TGTGCCAGTGTCGCGCTGACAGGGCAGAACACTGAAGCTTTCTTT. The encoded protein is CASVALTGQNTEAFF.